These 23 T cell receptor beta chains were sequenced from one sample in a study of human T cells and chemical hapten exposure. TCRdb processed the RACE reads anew with MiXCR; each CDR3 protein has one entry. The sample shows 40,000 to 45,000 distinct CDR3 sequences, about 3.7% of them seen only once. Time point described: healthy volunteer bleed at 6 weeks. Sequencing started from total RNA isolated from unfractionated whole blood. Specimen: whole blood. Receptor source: a human donor in good health. Some clones in this sample may be carry-over from other donors' samples.

This clonotype occurred many times. V is TRBV20-1 and J is TRBJ2-7; 11 bases fit TRBD2. Germline V gene sequence: CDR1 DFQATT, CDR2 SNEGSKA (reference sequence). The ends lost 0 bases at V and 1 base at J; junction bases unmatched: 5. CDR3 length: 16 residues. The CDR3 sequence is CSARDFLAGGSYEQYF. CDR3 in DNA: TGCAGTGCTAGAGATTTCCTAGCGGGGGGATCCTACGAGCAGTACTTC.

At least ten counts were recorded for this clonotype. The rearrangement uses TRBV28 and TRBJ2-7; 7 nucleotides align to TRBD1. Looked up from germline, CDR1 is MDHEN and CDR2 is SYDVKM. This CDR3 spans 12 amino acids. Trimming took 6 bases from V and 2 from J; bases not matched to a gene: 1. CDR3 in DNA: TGTGCCAGCAGCCAGGGGGCCTACGAGCAGTACTTC. It encodes CASSQGAYEQYF.

This clonotype was detected ten times or more. The chain joins TRBV12-3 or TRBV12-4 to TRBJ1-5; D gene ambiguous. The CDR3 totals 14 residues. V was trimmed by 6 bases and J by 4 bases, leaving 13 bases between them. As DNA, the CDR3 is TGTGCCAGCAGGGGCGACGGACGTAATCAGCCCCAGCATTTT. Protein: CASRGDGRNQPQHF.

In its sample, this clonotype ranks as medium-sized (0.01 to 0.1%). V usage is TRBV29-1 and J usage is TRBJ2-7, with D possibly called TRBD1 or TRBD2 (6 bases each). Germline CDR1 reads SQVTM; CDR2 reads ANQGSEA. The V gene lost 3 bases and the J gene lost 6 bases, with 12 bases spanning the gap. This CDR3 contains 12 residues. The CDR3 spells CSVDGGLSEQYF. CDR3 in DNA: TGCAGCGTTGATGGGGGGCTGAGCGAGCAGTACTTC.

This clonotype was seen many times. The chain carries TRBV29-1 and TRBJ2-2; perhaps TRBD2 as D (5 bases). V shed 6 bases and J shed 4 bases, with 12 bases lying between them. Germline V gene data show CDR1 as SQVTM and CDR2 as ANQGSEA. The CDR3 consists of 13 residues. In DNA form, the CDR3 reads TGCAGCGTCGATGAGGGATCCACCGGGGAGCTGTTTTTT. It yields the protein CSVDEGSTGELFF.

This clonotype was observed many times. The chain links TRBV7-2 to TRBJ2-2; D might be TRBD1 or TRBD2, each matching 6 bases. CDR1 is SGHTA, CDR2 FQGNSA, per germline. V lost 5 bases and J 0 bases, leaving 13 bases between the germline ends. This CDR3 has 16 residues. CDR3 bases: TGTGCCAGCAGCCTAGGGGGGAGAGCGAACACCGGGGAGCTGTTTTTT. Its translation: CASSLGGRANTGELFF.

This clonotype has ten or more counts. V is TRBV5-1 and J is TRBJ2-5; 9 bases agree with TRBD1. Germline V gene lookup returns CDR1 SGHRS and CDR2 YFSETQ. This CDR3 is 15 amino acids long. J lost 4 bases, V lost 0 bases, and 4 bases had no gene match. CDR3 in DNA: TGCGCCAGCAGCTTGGCCGGGGGACAGGGAGAGACCCAGTACTTC. Protein sequence: CASSLAGGQGETQYF.

About this clonotype itself: An end of the junction does not agree with germline; a read error may underlie this. The gene calls are TRBV30 and TRBJ1-1, with D tentatively TRBD1 (6 bases). Germline V gene data show CDR1 as GTSNPN and CDR2 as SVGIG (reference sequence). This CDR3 comprises 13 residues. CDR3 sequence (DNA): TGTGAATGGAGTCCCAGGGGAGGTAATGAAGATTTCTTT. Protein: CEWSPRGGNEDFF.

Many counts were recorded for this clonotype. J is TRBJ2-5 and V is TRBV29-1; 9 nucleotides agree with TRBD1. V lost 7 bases and J lost 2; bases outside the gene matches: 2. Germline V CDR1 and CDR2: SQVTM, ANQGSEA. The CDR3 extends over 12 amino acids. CDR3 loop: CSAGQGQETQYF. CDR3 coding DNA: TGCAGCGCTGGACAGGGGCAAGAGACCCAGTACTTC.

This clonotype was seen many times. The chain recombines TRBV27 with TRBJ1-5; 7 bases fit TRBD1. V shed 5 bases and J 4 bases; nucleotides not matched to a gene: 5. The CDR3 contains 14 residues. In germline, CDR1 is MNHEY, CDR2 SMNVEV (reference sequence). CDR3: CASSQGGTNQPQHF. DNA for the CDR3: TGTGCCAGCAGTCAGGGGGGCACTAATCAGCCCCAGCATTTT.

This clonotype was seen repeatedly, ten times or more. The V gene is TRBV27, the J gene TRBJ2-7, with 11 bases identical to TRBD2. With 3 bases clipped from V and 4 bases from J, the junction kept 2 bases outside the gene matches. The CDR3 covers 14 residues. The germline gives CDR1 MNHEY, CDR2 SMNVEV (reference sequence). The CDR3 loop reads CASSLWTSGYEQYF. The CDR3 coding sequence is TGTGCCAGCAGTTTGTGGACTAGCGGGTACGAGCAGTACTTC.

This clonotype was observed many times. The chain joins TRBV18 to TRBJ2-5, with 9 nucleotides matching TRBD1. The ends lost 1 base at V and 6 bases at J; junction bases unmatched: 6. The CDR3 has 15 residues. Germline-derived CDR1 and CDR2 are KGHSH and LQKENI. The CDR3 DNA reads TGTGCCAGCTCACCACGGACAGGGGCAGTGAAGACCCAGTACTTC. Protein sequence: CASSPRTGAVKTQYF. The full variable domain, in which reference TRBV18 and TRBJ2-5 provide the parts outside the CDR3, is NAGVMQNPRHLVRRRGQEARLRCSPMKGHSHVYWYRQLPEEGLKFMVYLQKENIIDESGMPKERFSAEFPKEGPSILRIQQVVRGDSAAYFCASSPRTGAVKTQYFGPGTRLLVL.

This clonotype was detected ten times or more. V is TRBV27 and J is TRBJ1-3, with no clear D. V lost 3 bases and J lost 8, with 11 bases in between. Germline-derived CDR1 and CDR2 are MNHEY and SMNVEV (reference sequence). CDR3 length: 13 amino acids. CDR3 residues: CASSFDEGHTIYF. The CDR3 region has the DNA TGTGCCAGCAGTTTCGACGAAGGCCACACCATATATTTT.

In its sample, this clonotype was seen many times. The chain carries TRBV7-8 and TRBJ1-5; tentatively, D is TRBD1 (5 bases). There are 15 residues in the CDR3. Germline V gives CDR1 SGHVS, CDR2 FQNEAQ. V lost 5 bases to trimming and J lost 2 bases, with 13 bases between them. The CDR3 is CASSGGQQGNQPQHF. The CDR3 DNA reads TGTGCCAGCAGCGGAGGCCAACAGGGCAATCAGCCCCAGCATTTT.

This clonotype has a count of ten or more. This rearrangement joins TRBV20-1 to TRBJ2-7; 8 bases align to TRBD2. The trim removed 3 bases at V and 5 bases at J, leaving 12 bases unmatched. This CDR3 comprises 15 residues. Germline V CDR1 and CDR2: DFQATT, SNEGSKA (reference sequence). CDR3 nucleotides: TGCAGTGCTAGGGGTACCGGGACTAGTTACCACGAGCAGTACTTC. Translation: CSARGTGTSYHEQYF.

This clonotype was counted ten times or more. V gene TRBV4-1 combines with J gene TRBJ1-4, with a tentative D call TRBD1 (5 bases). There are 16 residues in the CDR3. Germline CDR1 reads MGHRA; CDR2 reads YSYEKL. V gave up 2 bases and J gave up 2 bases, with 12 bases separating them. CDR3 sequence: CASSQPGRGTNEKLFF. CDR3 bases: TGCGCCAGCAGCCAACCGGGGCGAGGGACTAATGAAAAACTGTTTTTT.

This clonotype was detected ten times or more. The rearrangement links TRBV29-1 to TRBJ2-3; 10 bases align to TRBD2. Germline assignment: CDR1 SQVTM and CDR2 ANQGSEA. Trimming cost V 5 bases and J 2 bases; bases outside gene matches: 13. The CDR3 is made up of 17 amino acids. As DNA, the CDR3 is TGCAGCGTTAGTCTCCTAGCGGGAGCTGGTGCCACAGATACGCAGTATTTT. Protein sequence: CSVSLLAGAGATDTQYF.

V is TRBV29-1 and J is TRBJ1-5; weak D call: TRBD1 (5 bases). The ends were cut back, 6 bases at V and 5 bases at J, with 17 bases in the middle. The length of the CDR3 is 14 residues. Germline values: CDR1 SQVTM, CDR2 ANQGSEA. Written as DNA, the CDR3 is TGCAGCGTAACGGGGACCGCCGCCGATCAGCCCCAGCATTTT. Its protein product is CSVTGTAADQPQHF.

The chain employs TRBV12-3 or TRBV12-4 and TRBJ2-3; the D gene is possibly TRBD2 (5 bases). Trimming left V 3 bases short and J 4 bases short, with 14 bases between. This CDR3 contains 15 residues. CDR3 sequence reads: CASSLLEAVSDTQYF. The CDR3 coding sequence is TGTGCCAGCAGTTTGCTGGAAGCGGTGTCAGATACGCAGTATTTT.

This clonotype appeared a few times. The V gene is TRBV9, the J gene TRBJ2-6, with 12 bases that match TRBD2. The germline V gene has CDR1 SGDLS and CDR2 YYNGEE. The junction had 6 bases not matched to a gene; V was cut back by 3 bases and J by 2 bases. This CDR3 is built from 18 residues. The DNA of the CDR3 is TGTGCCAGCAGCGGAAACCTAGCGGGAGGGCCTGGGGCCAACGTCCTGACTTTC. Its translation is CASSGNLAGGPGANVLTF. The complete variable domain, with remaining parts taken from reference TRBV9 and TRBJ2-6, reads DSGVTQTPKHLITATGQRVTLRCSPRSGDLSVYWYQQSLDQGLQFLIQYYNGEERAKGNILERFSAQQFPDLHSELNLSSLELGDSALYFCASSGNLAGGPGANVLTFGAGSRLTVL.

The rearrangement links TRBV6-1 to TRBJ1-5, with TRBD1 identical over 8 bases. V was pared by 8 bases and J by 0 bases, with 12 bases of the junction left unmatched. CDR1 MNHNS and CDR2 SASEGT come from the germline V gene. The CDR3 contains 17 residues. The CDR3 here is CASCDRGRGYSNQPQHF. CDR3 nucleotides: TGTGCCAGCTGCGACAGGGGCCGGGGGTATAGCAATCAGCCCCAGCATTTT.

This clonotype appeared many times. V gene TRBV11-2 combines with J gene TRBJ2-3; D is undetermined. CDR1 is SGHAT and CDR2 is FQNNGV in the germline V gene. V gave up 2 bases and J gave up 6 bases, with 6 bases separating them. CDR3 length: 12 residues. In DNA form, the CDR3 reads TGTGCCAGCAGCTTAAGTAGTGATACGCAGTATTTT. Translating it yields CASSLSSDTQYF.

In its sample, this clonotype was seen many times. The gene calls are TRBV13 and TRBJ2-3; 10 bases map to TRBD1. After removal of 3 bases from V and 5 bases from J, the junction contained 11 bases not matched to a gene. The CDR3 has 17 amino acids. CDR1 and CDR2 from the germline V gene are PRHDT and FYEKMQ (reference sequence). CDR3 sequence reads: CASSFTTGGAWGDTQYF. In nucleotides, the CDR3 is TGTGCCAGCAGCTTTACGACAGGGGGCGCTTGGGGAGATACGCAGTATTTT.